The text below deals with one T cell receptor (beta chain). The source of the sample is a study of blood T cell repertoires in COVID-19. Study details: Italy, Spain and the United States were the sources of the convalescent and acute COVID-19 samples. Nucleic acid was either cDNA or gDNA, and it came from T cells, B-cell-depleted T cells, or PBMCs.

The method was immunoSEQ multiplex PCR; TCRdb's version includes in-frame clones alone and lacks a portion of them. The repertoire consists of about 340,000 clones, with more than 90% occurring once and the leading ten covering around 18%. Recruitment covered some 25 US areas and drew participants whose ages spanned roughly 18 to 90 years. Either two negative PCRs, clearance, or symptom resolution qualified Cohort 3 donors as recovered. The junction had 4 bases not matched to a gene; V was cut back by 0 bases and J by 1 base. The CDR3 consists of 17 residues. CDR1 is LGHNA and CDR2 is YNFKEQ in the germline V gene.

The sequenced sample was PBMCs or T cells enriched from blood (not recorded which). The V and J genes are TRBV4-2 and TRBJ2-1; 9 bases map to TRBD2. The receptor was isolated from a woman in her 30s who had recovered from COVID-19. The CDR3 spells CASSQEAAGGSYNEQFF. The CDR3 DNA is TGTGCCAGCAGCCAAGAGGCAGCGGGAGGATCCTACAATGAGCAGTTCTTC.